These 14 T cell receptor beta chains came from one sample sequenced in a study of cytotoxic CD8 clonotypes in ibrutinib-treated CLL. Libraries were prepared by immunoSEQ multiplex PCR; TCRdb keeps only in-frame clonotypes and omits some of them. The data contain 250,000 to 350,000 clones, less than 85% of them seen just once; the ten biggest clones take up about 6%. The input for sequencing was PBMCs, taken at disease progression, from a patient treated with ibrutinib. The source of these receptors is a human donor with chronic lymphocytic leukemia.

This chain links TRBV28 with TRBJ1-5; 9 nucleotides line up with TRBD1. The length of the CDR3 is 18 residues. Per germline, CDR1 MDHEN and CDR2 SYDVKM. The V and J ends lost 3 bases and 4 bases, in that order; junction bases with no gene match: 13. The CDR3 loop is CASSFPSDRGLGNQPQHF. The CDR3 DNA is TGTGCCAGCAGTTTCCCTAGCGACAGGGGGTTAGGTAATCAGCCCCAGCATTTT.

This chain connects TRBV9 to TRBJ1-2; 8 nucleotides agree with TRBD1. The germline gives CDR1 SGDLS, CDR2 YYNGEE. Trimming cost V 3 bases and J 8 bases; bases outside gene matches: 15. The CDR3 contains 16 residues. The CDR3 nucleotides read TGTGCCAGCAGCGCTGGGACAGGAAAACAATTAGGGGGCTACACCTTC. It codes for CASSAGTGKQLGGYTF.

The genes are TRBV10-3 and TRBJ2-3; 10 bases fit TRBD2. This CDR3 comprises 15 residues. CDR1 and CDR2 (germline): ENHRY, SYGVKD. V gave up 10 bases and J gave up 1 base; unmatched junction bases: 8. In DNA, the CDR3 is TGTGCCACCCTTACTAGCGGGATAGGCACAGATACGCAGTATTTT. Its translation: CATLTSGIGTDTQYF.

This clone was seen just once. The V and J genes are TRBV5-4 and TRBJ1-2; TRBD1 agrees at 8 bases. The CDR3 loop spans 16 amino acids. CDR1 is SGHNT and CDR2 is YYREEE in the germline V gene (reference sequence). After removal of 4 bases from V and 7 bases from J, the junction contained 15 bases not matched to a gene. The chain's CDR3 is CASSLAIGQGLSGYTF. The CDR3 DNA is TGTGCCAGCAGCCTGGCGATTGGACAGGGATTGAGTGGCTACACCTTC.

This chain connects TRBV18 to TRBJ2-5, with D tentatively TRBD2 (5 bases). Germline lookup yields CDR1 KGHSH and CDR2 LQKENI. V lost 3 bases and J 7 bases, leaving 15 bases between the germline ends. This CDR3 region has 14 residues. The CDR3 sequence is CASSPELAYTTQYF. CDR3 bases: TGTGCCAGCTCACCCGAGCTAGCATATACGACCCAGTACTTC.

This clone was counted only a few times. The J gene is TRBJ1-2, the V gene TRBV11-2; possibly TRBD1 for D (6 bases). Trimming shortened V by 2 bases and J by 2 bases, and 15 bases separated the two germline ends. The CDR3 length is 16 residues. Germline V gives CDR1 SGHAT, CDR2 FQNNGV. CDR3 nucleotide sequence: TGTGCCAGCAGCTTAATCGCAGGGGTAGTAAACTATGGCTACACCTTC. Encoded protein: CASSLIAGVVNYGYTF. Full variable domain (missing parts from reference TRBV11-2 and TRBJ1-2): EAGVAQSPRYKIIEKRQSVAFWCNPISGHATLYWYQQILGQGPKLLIQFQNNGVVDDSQLPKDRFSAERLKGVDSTLKIQPAKLEDSAVYLCASSLIAGVVNYGYTFGSGTRLTVV.

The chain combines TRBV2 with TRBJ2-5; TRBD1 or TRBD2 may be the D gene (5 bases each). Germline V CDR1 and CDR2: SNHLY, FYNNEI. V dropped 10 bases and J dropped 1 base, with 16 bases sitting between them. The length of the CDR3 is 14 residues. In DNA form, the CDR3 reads TGTGCCAACATCCCCGAGGGGATCCAAGAGACCCAGTACTTC. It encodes CANIPEGIQETQYF.

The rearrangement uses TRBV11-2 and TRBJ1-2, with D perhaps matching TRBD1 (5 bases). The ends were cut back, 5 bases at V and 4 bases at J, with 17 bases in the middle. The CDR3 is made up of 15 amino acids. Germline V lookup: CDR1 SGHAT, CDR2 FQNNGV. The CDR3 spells CASSRWLGGVYGYTF. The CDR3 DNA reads TGTGCCAGCAGCCGATGGTTGGGAGGGGTCTATGGCTACACCTTC. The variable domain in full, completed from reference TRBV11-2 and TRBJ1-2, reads EAGVAQSPRYKIIEKRQSVAFWCNPISGHATLYWYQQILGQGPKLLIQFQNNGVVDDSQLPKDRFSAERLKGVDSTLKIQPAKLEDSAVYLCASSRWLGGVYGYTFGSGTRLTVV.

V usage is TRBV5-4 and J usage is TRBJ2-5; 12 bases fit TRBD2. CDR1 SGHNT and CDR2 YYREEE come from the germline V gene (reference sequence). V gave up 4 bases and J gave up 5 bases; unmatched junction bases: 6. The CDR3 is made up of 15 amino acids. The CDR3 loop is CASSRRTSGKETQYF. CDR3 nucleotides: TGTGCCAGCAGCCGGAGGACTAGCGGGAAGGAGACCCAGTACTTC.

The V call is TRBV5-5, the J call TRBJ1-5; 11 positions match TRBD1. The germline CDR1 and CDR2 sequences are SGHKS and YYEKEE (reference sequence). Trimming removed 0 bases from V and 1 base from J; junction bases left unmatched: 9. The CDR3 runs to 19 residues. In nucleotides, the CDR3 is TGTGCCAGCAGCTTGGCCGGATGGACAGGGGGCCAGAGCAATCAGCCCCAGCATTTT. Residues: CASSLAGWTGGQSNQPQHF.

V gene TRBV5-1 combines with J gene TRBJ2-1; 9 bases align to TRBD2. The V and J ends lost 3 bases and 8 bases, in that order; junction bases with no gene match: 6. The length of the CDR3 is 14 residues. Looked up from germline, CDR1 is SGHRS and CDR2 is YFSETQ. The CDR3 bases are TGCGCCAGCAGCTATGGACTAGCGCGGTATGAGCAGTTCTTC. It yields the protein CASSYGLARYEQFF.

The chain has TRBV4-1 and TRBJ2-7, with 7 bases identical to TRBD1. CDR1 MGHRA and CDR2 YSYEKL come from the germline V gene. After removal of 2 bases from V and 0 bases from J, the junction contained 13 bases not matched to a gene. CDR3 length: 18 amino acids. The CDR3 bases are TGCGCCAGCAGCCAAAAAAGGGGGAACAGGGGATCCTCCTACGAGCAGTACTTC. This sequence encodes CASSQKRGNRGSSYEQYF.

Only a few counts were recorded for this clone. CDR3 coding DNA: TGCGCCAGCACCTTCGGCCGAAGGGGCGGGATCACTGAAGCTTTCTTT. The encoded protein is CASTFGRRGGITEAFF. This rearrangement joins TRBV10-1 to TRBJ1-1; D is possibly TRBD1 (5 bases). Per germline, CDR1 WNHNN and CDR2 SYGVQD (reference sequence). The ends were cut back, 7 bases at V and 4 bases at J, with 22 bases in the middle. This CDR3 region has 16 residues.

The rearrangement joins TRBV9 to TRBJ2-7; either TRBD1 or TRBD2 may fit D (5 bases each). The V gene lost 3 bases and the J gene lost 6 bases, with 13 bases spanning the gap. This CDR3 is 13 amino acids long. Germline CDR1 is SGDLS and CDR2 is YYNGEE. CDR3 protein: CASSAPGDREQYF. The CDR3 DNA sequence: TGTGCCAGCAGCGCCCCCGGGGACCGCGAGCAGTACTTC.